Listed below are T cell receptor beta chains from one sample, sequenced in a study of blood T cells in healthy people across ages. In TCRdb, the 5' RACE reads were re-called with MiXCR into one record per CDR3 protein. The sample yields some 1.1 million distinct CDR3 sequences, less than 45% seen once. Sequenced material: blood. Receptors were obtained from a man aged 18 to 30 in good health. Both conserved end residues are part of each CDR3. D genes are given only for firm matches. A row's size may be missing; if present it is once, few, many or a size class.

d_gene	abundance	j_gene	v_gene	CDR3aa	CDR3nt
.	few	TRBJ2-7	TRBV2	CASSGQTGISYEQYF	TGTGCCAGCAGTGGACAAACAGGAATTTCCTACGAGCAGTACTTC
.	once	TRBJ1-5	TRBV28	CASSLSTQPQHF	TGTGCCAGCAGTTTATCCACCCAGCCCCAGCATTTT
.	.	TRBJ1-2	TRBV29-1	CSGGDGQYGYTF	TGCAGCGGCGGGGACGGTCAATATGGCTACACCTTC
.	few	TRBJ1-4	TRBV28	CASSPTREEKLFF	TGTGCCAGCAGTCCCACAAGGGAGGAAAAACTGTTTTTT
.	many	TRBJ2-4	TRBV29-1	CSVEQSSGNIQYF	TGCAGCGTTGAACAGTCCTCGGGGAACATTCAGTACTTC
.	.	TRBJ1-1	TRBV4-1	CASSMTRVLNTEAFF	TGCGCCAGCAGCATGACCCGGGTCCTGAACACTGAAGCTTTCTTT
TRBD1	few	TRBJ1-5	TRBV5-1	CASSFGSGGNQPQHF	TGCGCCAGCAGCTTCGGGTCAGGGGGAAATCAGCCCCAGCATTTT
.	.	TRBJ1-2	TRBV29-1	CSVGEQAYGYTF	TGCAGCGTTGGGGAACAAGCCTATGGCTACACCTTC
TRBD1	.	TRBJ1-1	TRBV13	CASSTLDRPSEAFF	TGTGCCAGCAGCACCCTGGACAGGCCATCTGAAGCTTTCTTT
.	few	TRBJ2-1	TRBV6-2/TRBV6-3	CASSPRQIHEQFF	TGTGCCAGCAGTCCCCGACAGATCCATGAGCAGTTCTTC
.	.	TRBJ1-2	TRBV14	CASSQTSSVSYGYTF	TGTGCCAGCAGCCAGACATCATCCGTGTCCTATGGCTACACCTTC